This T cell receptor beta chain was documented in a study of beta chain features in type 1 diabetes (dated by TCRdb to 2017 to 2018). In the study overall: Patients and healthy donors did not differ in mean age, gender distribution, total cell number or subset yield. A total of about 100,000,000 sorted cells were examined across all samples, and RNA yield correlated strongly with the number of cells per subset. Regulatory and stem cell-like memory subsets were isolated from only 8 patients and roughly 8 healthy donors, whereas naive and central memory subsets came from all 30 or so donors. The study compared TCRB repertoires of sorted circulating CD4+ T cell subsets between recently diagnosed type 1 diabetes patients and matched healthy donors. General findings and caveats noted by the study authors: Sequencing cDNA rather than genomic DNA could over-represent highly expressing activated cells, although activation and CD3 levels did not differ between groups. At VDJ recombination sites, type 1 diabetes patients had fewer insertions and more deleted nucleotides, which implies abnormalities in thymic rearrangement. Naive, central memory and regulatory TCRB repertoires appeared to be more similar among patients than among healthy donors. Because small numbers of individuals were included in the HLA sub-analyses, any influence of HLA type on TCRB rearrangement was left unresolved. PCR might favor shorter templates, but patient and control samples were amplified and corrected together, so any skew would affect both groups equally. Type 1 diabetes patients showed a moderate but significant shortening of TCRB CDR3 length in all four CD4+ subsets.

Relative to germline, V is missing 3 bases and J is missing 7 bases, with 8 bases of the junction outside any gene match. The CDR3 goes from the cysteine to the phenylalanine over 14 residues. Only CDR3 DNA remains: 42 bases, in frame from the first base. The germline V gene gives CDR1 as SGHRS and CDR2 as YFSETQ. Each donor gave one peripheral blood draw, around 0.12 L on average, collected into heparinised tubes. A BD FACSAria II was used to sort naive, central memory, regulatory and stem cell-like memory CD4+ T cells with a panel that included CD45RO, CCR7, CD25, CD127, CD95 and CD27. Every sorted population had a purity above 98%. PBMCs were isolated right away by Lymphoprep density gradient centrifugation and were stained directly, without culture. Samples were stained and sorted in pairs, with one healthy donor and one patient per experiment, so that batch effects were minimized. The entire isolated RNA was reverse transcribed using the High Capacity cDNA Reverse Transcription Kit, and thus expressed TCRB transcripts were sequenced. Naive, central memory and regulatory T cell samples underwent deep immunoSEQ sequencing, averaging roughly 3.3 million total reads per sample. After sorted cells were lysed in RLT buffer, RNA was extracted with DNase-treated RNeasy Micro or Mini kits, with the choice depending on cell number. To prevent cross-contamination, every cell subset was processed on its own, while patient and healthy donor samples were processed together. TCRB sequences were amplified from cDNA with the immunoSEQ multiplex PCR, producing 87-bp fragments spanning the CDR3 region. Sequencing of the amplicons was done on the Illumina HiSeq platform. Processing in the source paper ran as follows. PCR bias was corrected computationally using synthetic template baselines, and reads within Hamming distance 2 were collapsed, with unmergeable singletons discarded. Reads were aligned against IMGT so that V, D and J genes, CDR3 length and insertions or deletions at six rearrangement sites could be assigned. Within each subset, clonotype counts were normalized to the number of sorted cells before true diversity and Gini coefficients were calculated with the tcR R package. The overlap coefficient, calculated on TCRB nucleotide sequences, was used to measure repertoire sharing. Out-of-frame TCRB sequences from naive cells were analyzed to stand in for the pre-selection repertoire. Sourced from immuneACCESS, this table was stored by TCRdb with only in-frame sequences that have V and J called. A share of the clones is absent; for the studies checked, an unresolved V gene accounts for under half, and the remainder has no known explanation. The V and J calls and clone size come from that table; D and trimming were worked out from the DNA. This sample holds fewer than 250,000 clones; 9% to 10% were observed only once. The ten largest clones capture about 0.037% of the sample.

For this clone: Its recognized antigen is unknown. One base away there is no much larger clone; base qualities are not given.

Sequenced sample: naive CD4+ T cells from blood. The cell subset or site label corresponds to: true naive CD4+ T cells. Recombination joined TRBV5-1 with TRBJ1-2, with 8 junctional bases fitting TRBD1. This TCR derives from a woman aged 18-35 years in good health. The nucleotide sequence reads TGCGCCAGCAGCTCAGACGGACAGGGAGGTGGCTACACCTTC. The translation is CASSSDGQGGGYTF. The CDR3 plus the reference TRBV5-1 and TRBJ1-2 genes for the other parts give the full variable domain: KAGVTQTPRYLIKTRGQQVTLSCSPISGHRSVSWYQQTPGQGLQFLFEYFSETQRNKGNFPGRFSGRQFSNSRSEMNVSTLELGDSALYLCASSSDGQGGGYTFGSGTRLTVV.